One TCR beta chain is described in this entry. The sample is drawn from a study of T cells in Graves' hyperthyroidism and ophthalmopathy. V lost 6 bases, J lost 4 bases, and 10 bases stayed unmatched. The CDR3 covers 16 residues. Amplified regions were TCR beta CDR3 sequences from RNA transcripts. HTBI primers drove first-round RT-PCR of the TCR CDR3. TCRdb itself ran the multiplex PCR reads through MiXCR, one entry per CDR3 protein. Among 600,000 to 850,000 distinct CDR3 sequences listed, approximately 18% were seen once. This chain connects TRBV12-3 or TRBV12-4 to TRBJ1-5; 9 bases line up with TRBD1. This TCR was recovered from a woman in her 50s with Graves' hyperthyroidism that later progressed to Graves' ophthalmopathy. The source material was blood. CDR3 protein: CASSHSGTGRNQPQHF. The CDR3 DNA reads TGTGCCAGCAGCCACTCCGGGACAGGGAGGAATCAGCCCCAGCATTTT.